Listed below are T cell receptor beta chains from one sample, sequenced in a study of blood T cell repertoires in COVID-19. The table came from immunoSEQ multiplex PCR; TCRdb's copy has only in-frame clones and leaves some out. The table includes approximately 210,000 clones, roughly 94% detected once. Material: peripheral blood. The receptors shown here come from a man aged 30-40 years with COVID-19, enrolled during active disease. The CDR3 runs from the conserved cysteine through the conserved F or W. A D gene is named only where the DNA matches it firmly. Clone size is stated in some rows and not others, as once, few, many or a class when expanded.

abundance	j_gene	d_gene	v_gene	CDR3nt	CDR3aa
.	TRBJ1-4	.	TRBV4-1	TGCGCCAGCAGCTTCCAGGGGACTAATGAAAAACTGTTTTTT	CASSFQGTNEKLFF
.	TRBJ2-4	.	TRBV3-1/TRBV3-2	TGTGCCAGCAGCCAAGAAACATACCCCAAAAACATTCAGTACTTC	CASSQETYPKNIQYF
.	TRBJ2-7	.	TRBV5-4	TGTGCCAGCAGCCATGACTCGACCTACGAGCAGTACTTC	CASSHDSTYEQYF
.	TRBJ1-2	TRBD1	TRBV5-1	TGCGCCAGCAGGACCGGGCAGGGGGCTCGTGGCTACACCTTC	CASRTGQGARGYTF
.	TRBJ2-5	.	TRBV18	TGTGCCAGCTCACCAAACCAGGGCGACTTAGAGACCCAGTACTTC	CASSPNQGDLETQYF
.	TRBJ1-2	.	TRBV2	TGTGCCAGCAGTGAAGAAACATACTATGGCTACACCTTC	CASSEETYYGYTF
few	TRBJ1-3	.	TRBV5-1	TGCGCCAGCAGCTCCGGATGGGGGGCTGGAAACACCATATATTTT	CASSSGWGAGNTIYF
.	TRBJ2-3	.	TRBV5-4	TGTGCCAGCAGCTCCGAGAGAACAGAGACAGATACGCAGTATTTT	CASSSERTETDTQYF
.	TRBJ2-7	.	TRBV5-1	TGCGCCAGCAGCTTTGGGGAGATGGTCGAGCAGTACTTC	CASSFGEMVEQYF
.	TRBJ2-1	.	TRBV11-2	TGTGCCAGCAGCCCCAATCCGGGTGAGCAGTTCTTC	CASSPNPGEQFF
.	TRBJ2-5	TRBD1	TRBV5-1	TGCGCCAGCAGCTTGGATCCAGGGGGCAGGGAGACCCAGTACTTC	CASSLDPGGRETQYF
.	TRBJ1-6	.	TRBV3-1/TRBV3-2	TGTGCCAGCAGCCAATCGCGGCAGGGTGTCTCACCCCTCCACTTT	CASSQSRQGVSPLHF
.	TRBJ2-3	.	TRBV27	TGTGCCAGCAGTTTACGCGGGACAGCCTATTTGGCGCAGTATTTT	CASSLRGTAYLAQYF
.	TRBJ1-6	.	TRBV30	TGTGCCTGGAGTCTAGGTCCGGAACCACCCCTCCACTTT	CAWSLGPEPPLHF
.	TRBJ2-6	TRBD1	TRBV13	TGTGCCAGCAGCTCAAGGGACAGGGGGCTTATCGTTTCTGGGGCCAACGTCCTGACTTTC	CASSSRDRGLIVSGANVLTF
.	TRBJ2-7	TRBD2	TRBV4-1	TGCGCCAGCAGCTTTGGGGGGGTGTCCGAGCAGTACTTC	CASSFGGVSEQYF
.	TRBJ1-1	.	TRBV6-6	TGTGCCAGCAGTTCTACTCATGGGGAGACTGAAGCTTTCTTT	CASSSTHGETEAFF
.	TRBJ2-1	.	TRBV21-1	TGTGCCAGCAGCAAACGTAAAACTAGCGGGGAGAACAATGAGCAGTTCTTC	CASSKRKTSGENNEQFF
.	TRBJ2-5	.	TRBV30	TGTGCCTGGAGTGTACCTAGCGCCGAGACCCAGTACTTC	CAWSVPSAETQYF